The clone carrying this T cell receptor beta chain was seen only a few times. Its matching antigen is unknown. TCRdb independently ran MiXCR on the RT-PCR reads; one entry per CDR3 protein. The sample shows about half a million distinct CDR3 sequences, 6.5% to 8% of them seen only once. This specimen belongs to a study of response to subunit inactivated influenza vaccine. Notes on the study in general: The authors suggested that every seasonal influenza vaccination recruits few new T cells.

Germline CDR1 is SGHTA and CDR2 is FQGNSA. The CDR3 has 15 residues. Trimming removed 7 bases at V and 2 bases at J, with 16 bases between. This specimen consisted of PBMCs from blood, obtained less than 30 months after vaccination. This chain connects TRBV7-2 to TRBJ2-3, with D tentatively TRBD1 (6 bases). The TCR was taken from a man in his fifties or sixties who received an inactivated influenza vaccine. CDR3 residues: CASTTGYRDTDTQYF. The DNA of the CDR3 is TGTGCCAGCACCACTGGATACAGGGACACAGATACGCAGTATTTT.